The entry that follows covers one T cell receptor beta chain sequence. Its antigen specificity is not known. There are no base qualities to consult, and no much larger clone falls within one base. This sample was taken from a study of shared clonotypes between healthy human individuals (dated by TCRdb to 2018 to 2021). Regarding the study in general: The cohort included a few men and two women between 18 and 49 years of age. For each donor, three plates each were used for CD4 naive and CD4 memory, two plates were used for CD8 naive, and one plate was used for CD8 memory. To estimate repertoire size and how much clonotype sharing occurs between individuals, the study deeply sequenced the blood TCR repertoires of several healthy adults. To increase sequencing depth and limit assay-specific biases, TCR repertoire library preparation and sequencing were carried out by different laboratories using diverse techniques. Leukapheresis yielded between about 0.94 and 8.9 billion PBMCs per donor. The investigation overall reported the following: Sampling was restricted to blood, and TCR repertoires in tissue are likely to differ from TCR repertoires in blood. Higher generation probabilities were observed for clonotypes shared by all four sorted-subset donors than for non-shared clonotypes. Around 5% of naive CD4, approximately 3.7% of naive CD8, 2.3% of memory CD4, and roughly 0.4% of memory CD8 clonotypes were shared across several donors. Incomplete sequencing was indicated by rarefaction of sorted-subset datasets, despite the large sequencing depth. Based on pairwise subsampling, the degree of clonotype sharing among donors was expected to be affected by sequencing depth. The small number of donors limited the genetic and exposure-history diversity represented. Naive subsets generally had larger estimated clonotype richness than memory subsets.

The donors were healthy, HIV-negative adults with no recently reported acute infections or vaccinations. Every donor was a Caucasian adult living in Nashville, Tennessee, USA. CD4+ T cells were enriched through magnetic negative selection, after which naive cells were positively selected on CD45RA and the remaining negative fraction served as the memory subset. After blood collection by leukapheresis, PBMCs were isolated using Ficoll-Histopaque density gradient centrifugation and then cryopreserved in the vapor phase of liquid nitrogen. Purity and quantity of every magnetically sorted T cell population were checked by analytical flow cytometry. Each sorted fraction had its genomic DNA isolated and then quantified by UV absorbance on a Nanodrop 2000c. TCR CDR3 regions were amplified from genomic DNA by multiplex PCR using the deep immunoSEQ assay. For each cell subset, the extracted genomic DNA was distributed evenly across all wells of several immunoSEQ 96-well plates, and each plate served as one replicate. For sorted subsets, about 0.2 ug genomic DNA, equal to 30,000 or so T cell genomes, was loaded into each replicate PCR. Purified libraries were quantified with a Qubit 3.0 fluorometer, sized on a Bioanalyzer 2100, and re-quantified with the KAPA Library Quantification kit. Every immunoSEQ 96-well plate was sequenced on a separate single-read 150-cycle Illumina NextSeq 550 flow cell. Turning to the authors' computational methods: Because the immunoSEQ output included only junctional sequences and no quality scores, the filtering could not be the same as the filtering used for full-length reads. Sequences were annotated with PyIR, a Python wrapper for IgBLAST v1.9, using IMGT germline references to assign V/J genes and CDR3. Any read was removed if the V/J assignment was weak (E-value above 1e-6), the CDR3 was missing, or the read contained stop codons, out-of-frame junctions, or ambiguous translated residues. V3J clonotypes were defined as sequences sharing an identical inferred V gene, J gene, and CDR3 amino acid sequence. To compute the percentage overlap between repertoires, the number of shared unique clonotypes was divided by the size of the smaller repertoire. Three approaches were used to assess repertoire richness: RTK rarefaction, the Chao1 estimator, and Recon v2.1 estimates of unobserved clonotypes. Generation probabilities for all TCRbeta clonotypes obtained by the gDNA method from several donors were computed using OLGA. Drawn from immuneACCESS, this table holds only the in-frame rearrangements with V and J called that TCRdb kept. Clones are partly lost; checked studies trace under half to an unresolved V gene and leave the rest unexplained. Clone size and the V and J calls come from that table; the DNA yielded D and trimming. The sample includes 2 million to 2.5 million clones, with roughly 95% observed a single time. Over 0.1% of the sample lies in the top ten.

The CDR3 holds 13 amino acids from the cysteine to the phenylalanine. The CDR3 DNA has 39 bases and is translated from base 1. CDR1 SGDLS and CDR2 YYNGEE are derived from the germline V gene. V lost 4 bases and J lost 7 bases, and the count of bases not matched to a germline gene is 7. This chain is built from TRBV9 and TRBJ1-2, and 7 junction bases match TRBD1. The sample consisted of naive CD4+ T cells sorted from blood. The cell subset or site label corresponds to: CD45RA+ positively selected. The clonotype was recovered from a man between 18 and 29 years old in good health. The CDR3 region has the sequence CASSHRQGSGYTF. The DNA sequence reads TGTGCCAGCAGCCATAGACAGGGAAGTGGCTACACCTTC.